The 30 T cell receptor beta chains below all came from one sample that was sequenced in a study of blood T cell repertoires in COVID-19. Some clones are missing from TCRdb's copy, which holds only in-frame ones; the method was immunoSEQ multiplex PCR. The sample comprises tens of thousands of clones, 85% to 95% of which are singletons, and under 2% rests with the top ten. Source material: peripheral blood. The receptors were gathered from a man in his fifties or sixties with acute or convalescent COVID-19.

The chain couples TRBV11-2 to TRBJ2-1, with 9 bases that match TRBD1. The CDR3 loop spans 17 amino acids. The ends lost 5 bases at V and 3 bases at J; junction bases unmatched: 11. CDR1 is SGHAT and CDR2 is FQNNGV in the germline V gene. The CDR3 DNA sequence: TGTGCCAGCAGCACCCCCCGGGGACAGGGTTTCTACAATGAGCAGTTCTTC. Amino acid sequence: CASSTPRGQGFYNEQFF.

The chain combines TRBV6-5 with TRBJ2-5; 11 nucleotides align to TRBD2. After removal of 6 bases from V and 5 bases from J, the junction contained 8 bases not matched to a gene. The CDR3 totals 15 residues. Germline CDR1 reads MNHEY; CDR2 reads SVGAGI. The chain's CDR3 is CASSVLAGAVETQYF. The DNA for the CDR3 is TGTGCCAGCAGCGTACTAGCGGGAGCTGTGGAGACCCAGTACTTC.

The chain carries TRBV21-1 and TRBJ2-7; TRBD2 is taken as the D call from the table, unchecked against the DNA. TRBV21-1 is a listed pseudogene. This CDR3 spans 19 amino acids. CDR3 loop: CASSNEELRLAGGYYEQYF. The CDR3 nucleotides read TGTGCCAGCAGCAATGAGGAATTGAGGCTAGCGGGAGGCTACTACGAGCAGTACTTC.

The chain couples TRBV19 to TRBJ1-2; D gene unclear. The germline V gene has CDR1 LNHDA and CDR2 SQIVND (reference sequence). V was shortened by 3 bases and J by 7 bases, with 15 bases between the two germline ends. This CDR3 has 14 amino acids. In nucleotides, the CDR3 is TGTGCCAGTAGTATCCCAAGAGGGATCGGTGGCTACACCTTC. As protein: CASSIPRGIGGYTF.

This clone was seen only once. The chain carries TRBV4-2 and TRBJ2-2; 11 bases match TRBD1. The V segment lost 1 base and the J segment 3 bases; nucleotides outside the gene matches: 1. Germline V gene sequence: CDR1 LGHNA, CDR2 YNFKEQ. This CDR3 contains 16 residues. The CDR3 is CASSQGTGGYTGELFF. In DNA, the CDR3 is TGTGCCAGCAGCCAAGGGACAGGGGGCTACACCGGGGAGCTGTTTTTT.

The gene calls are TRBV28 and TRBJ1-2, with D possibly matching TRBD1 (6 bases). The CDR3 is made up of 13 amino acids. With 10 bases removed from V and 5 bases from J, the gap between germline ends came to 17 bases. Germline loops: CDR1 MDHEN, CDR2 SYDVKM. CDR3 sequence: CATTPGVRYGYTF. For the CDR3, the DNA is TGTGCCACCACCCCAGGGGTTAGGTATGGCTACACCTTC.

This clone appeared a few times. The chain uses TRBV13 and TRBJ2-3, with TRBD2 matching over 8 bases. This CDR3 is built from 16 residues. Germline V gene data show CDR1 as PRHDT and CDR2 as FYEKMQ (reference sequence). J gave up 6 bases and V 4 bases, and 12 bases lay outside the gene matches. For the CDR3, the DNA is TGTGCCAGCAGCTCAGCCGGGACTAGTTCCACGGATACGCAGTATTTT. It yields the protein CASSSAGTSSTDTQYF. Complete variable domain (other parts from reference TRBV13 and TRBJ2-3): AAGVIQSPRHLIKEKRETATLKCYPIPRHDTVYWYQQGPGQDPQFLISFYEKMQSDKGSIPDRFSAQQFSDYHSELNMSSLELGDSALYFCASSSAGTSSTDTQYFGPGTRLTVL.

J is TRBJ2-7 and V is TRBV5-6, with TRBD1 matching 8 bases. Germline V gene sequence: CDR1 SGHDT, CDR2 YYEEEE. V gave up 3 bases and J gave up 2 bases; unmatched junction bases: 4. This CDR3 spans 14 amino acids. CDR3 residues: CASSSRTGTYEQYF. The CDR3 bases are TGTGCCAGCAGCTCTCGGACAGGGACCTACGAGCAGTACTTC. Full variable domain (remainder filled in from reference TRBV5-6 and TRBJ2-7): DAGVTQSPTHLIKTRGQQVTLRCSPKSGHDTVSWYQQALGQGPQFIFQYYEEEERQRGNFPDRFSGHQFPNYSSELNVNALLLGDSALYLCASSSRTGTYEQYFGPGTRLTVT.

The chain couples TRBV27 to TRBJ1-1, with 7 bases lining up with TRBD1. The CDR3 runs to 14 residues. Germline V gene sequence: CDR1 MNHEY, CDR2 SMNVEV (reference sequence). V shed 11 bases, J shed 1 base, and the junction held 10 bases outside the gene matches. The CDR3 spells CASGSGQWNTEAFF. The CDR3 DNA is TGTGCCTCCGGCTCGGGACAGTGGAACACTGAAGCTTTCTTT.

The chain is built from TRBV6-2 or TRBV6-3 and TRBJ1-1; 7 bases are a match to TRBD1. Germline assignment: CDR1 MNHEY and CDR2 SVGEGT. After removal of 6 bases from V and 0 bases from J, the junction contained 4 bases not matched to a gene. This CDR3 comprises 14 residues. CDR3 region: CASSRDSMNTEAFF. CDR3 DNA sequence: TGTGCCAGCAGCCGGGACAGCATGAACACTGAAGCTTTCTTT.

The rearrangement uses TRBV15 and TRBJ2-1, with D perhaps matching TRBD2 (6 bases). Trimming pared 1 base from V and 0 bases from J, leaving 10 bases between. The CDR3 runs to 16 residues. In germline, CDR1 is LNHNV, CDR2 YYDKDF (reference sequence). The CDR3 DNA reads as TGTGCCACCAGCAGAGGGGTTAGCGGCTCCTACAATGAGCAGTTCTTC. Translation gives CATSRGVSGSYNEQFF.

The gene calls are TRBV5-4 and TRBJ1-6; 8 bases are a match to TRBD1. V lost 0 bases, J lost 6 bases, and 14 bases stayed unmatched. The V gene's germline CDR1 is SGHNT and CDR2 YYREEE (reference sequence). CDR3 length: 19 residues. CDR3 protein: CASSLAVPRGQGSNSPLHF. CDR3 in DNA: TGTGCCAGCAGCTTGGCGGTACCGCGCGGACAGGGCTCTAATTCACCCCTCCACTTT.

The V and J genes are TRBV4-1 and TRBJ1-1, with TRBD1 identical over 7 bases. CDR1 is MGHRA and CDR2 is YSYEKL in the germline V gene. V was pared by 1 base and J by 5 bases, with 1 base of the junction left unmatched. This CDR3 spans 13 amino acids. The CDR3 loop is CASSQARGTEAFF. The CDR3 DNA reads TGCGCCAGCAGCCAAGCCAGGGGGACTGAAGCTTTCTTT.

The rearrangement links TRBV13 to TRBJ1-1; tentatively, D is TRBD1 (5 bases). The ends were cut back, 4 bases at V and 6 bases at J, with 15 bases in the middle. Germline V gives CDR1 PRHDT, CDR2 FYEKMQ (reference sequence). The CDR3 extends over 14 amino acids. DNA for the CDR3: TGTGCCAGCAGCTCGGCGGGGGGGGTTCCTGAAGCTTTCTTT. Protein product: CASSSAGGVPEAFF.

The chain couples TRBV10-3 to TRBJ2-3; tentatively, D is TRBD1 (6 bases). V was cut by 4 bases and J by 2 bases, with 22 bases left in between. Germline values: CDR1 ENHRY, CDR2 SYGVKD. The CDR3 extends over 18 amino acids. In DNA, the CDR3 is TGTGCCATCAGTGGGTCGCCCGAGTTGACAGGAGACACAGATACGCAGTATTTT. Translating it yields CAISGSPELTGDTDTQYF.

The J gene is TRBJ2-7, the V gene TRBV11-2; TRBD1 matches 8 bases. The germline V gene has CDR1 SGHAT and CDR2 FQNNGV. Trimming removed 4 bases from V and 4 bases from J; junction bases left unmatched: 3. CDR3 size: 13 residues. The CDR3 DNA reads TGTGCCAGCAGCTACGGACAGGGTTACGAGCAGTACTTC. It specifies CASSYGQGYEQYF.

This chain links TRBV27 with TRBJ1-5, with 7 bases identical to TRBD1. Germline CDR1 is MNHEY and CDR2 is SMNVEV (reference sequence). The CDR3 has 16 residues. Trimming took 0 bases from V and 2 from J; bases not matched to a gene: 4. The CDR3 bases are TGTGCCAGCAGTTTATCGTTCAGGGGGGGCAATCAGCCCCAGCATTTT. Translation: CASSLSFRGGNQPQHF.

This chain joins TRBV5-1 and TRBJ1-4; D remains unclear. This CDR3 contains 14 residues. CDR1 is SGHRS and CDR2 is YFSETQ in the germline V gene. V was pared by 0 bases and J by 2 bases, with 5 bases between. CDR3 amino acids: CASSLDSTNEKLFF. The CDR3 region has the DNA TGCGCCAGCAGCTTGGACAGCACTAATGAAAAACTGTTTTTT.

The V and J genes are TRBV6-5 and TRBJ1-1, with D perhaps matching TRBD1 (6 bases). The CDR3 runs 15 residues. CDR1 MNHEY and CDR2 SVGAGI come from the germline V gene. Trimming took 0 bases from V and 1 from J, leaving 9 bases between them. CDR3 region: CASSYSNRANTEAFF. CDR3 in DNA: TGTGCCAGCAGTTACTCCAACAGGGCGAACACTGAAGCTTTCTTT.

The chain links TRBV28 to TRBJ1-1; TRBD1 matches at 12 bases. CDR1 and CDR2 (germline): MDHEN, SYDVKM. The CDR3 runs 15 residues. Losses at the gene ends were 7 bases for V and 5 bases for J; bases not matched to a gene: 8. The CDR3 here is CASKGTGGARTEAFF. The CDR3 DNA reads TGTGCCAGCAAGGGGACAGGGGGCGCGAGGACTGAAGCTTTCTTT.

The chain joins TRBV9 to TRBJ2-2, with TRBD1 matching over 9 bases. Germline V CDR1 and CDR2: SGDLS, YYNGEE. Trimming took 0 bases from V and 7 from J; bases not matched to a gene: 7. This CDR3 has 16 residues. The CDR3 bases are TGTGCCAGCAGCGTAGGAGGACAGGGGATAGGCGGGGAGCTGTTTTTT. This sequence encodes CASSVGGQGIGGELFF.

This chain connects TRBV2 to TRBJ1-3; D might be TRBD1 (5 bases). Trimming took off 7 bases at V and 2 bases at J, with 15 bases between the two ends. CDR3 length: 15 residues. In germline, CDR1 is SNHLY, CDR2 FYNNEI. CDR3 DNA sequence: TGTGCCAGCACAGAGCAGGGTAGTACTGGAAACACCATATATTTT. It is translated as CASTEQGSTGNTIYF.

This chain's CDR3 is CASSQQGVAGNSPLHF. The CDR3 DNA is TGCGCCAGCAGCCAGCAGGGGGTGGCGGGCAATTCACCCCTCCACTTT. The chain is built from TRBV5-1 and TRBJ1-6; 7 bases are shared with TRBD1. This CDR3 spans 16 amino acids. The germline V gene has CDR1 SGHRS and CDR2 YFSETQ. Germline trimming cut 4 bases from V and 7 bases from J; bases unmatched to any gene: 11. The whole variable domain, remainder taken from reference TRBV5-1 and TRBJ1-6, is KAGVTQTPRYLIKTRGQQVTLSCSPISGHRSVSWYQQTPGQGLQFLFEYFSETQRNKGNFPGRFSGRQFSNSRSEMNVSTLELGDSALYLCASSQQGVAGNSPLHFGNGTRLTVT.

The CDR3 region is CASSELPDTTNEKLFF. In DNA, the CDR3 is TGCGCCAGCAGTGAGTTGCCCGACACAACTAATGAAAAACTGTTTTTT. The chain uses TRBV10-2 and TRBJ1-4; D call uncertain. CDR1 is WSHSY, CDR2 SAAADI, per germline. The CDR3 extends over 16 amino acids. The V end was cut by 1 base, the J end by 0 bases, with 9 bases between.

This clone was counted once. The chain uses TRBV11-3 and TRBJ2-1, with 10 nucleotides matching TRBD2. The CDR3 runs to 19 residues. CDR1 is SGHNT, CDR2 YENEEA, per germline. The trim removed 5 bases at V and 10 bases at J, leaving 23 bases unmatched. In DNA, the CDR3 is TGTGCCAGCAGCGGCCCCGGGACTAGCGTCTTGAGGGACGTTTCAGAGCAGTTCTTC. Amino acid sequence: CASSGPGTSVLRDVSEQFF.

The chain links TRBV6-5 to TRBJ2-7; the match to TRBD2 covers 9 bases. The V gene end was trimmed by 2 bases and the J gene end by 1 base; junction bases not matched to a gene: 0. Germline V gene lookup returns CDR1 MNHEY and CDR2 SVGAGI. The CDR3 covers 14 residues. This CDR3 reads CASSYSGRSYEQYF. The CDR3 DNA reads TGTGCCAGCAGTTACAGCGGGAGGTCCTACGAGCAGTACTTC.

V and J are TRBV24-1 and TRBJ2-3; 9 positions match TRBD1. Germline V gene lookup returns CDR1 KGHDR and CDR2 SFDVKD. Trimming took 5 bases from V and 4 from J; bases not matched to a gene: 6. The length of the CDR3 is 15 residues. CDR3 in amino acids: CATSATGGGADTQYF. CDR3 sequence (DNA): TGTGCCACCAGTGCTACAGGGGGCGGTGCAGATACGCAGTATTTT.

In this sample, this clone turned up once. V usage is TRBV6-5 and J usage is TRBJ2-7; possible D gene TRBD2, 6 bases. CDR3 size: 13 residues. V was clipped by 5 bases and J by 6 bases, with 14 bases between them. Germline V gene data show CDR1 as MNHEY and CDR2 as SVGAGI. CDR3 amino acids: CASSRGTGVEQYF. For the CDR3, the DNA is TGTGCCAGCAGTCGGGGCACGGGGGTCGAGCAGTACTTC.

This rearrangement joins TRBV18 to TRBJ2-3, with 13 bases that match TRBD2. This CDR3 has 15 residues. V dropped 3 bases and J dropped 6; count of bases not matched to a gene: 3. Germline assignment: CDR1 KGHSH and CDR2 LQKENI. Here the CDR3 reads CASSPGTSGMDTQYF. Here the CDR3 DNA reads TGTGCCAGCTCACCGGGGACTAGCGGGATGGATACGCAGTATTTT.

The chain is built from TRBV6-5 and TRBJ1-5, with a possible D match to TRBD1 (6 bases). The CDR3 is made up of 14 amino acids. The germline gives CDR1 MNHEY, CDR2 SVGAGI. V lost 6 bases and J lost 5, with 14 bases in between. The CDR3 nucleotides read TGTGCCAGCAGCGTACAGGGAGAGTATCAGCCCCAGCATTTT. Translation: CASSVQGEYQPQHF.